Below, one TCR beta chain is given with its context. Its target antigen remains unknown. No much larger clonotype is one base removed from it; base qualities were not supplied. Looking up the germline V gene yields CDR1 MDHEN and CDR2 SYDVKM. V loses 4 bases, J loses 6 bases, and the germline ends lie 19 bases apart. From its cysteine to its phenylalanine, the CDR3 spans 16 amino acids. Only CDR3 DNA remains: 48 bases, in frame from the first base. The CDR3 regions of human TCRbeta chains were analyzed by immunosequencing. The published analysis was carried out like this. Repertoire TCRs were checked for matches against a reference library of SARS-CoV-2-specific TCRs that had been generated using the MIRA antigen-specificity platform. Breadth was defined as the fraction of unique TCRs that were SARS-CoV-2-associated. Depth was defined as the fraction of total T cells that were SARS-CoV-2-associated. Using the MIRA data, each spike-specific TCR was mapped to the spike region that the TCR reacts to and placed in a CD4 or CD8 class. Log10-transformed breadth and depth values were compared by one-way ANOVA with Sidak's multiple comparisons tests. In TCRdb, the immuneACCESS table is reduced to in-frame sequences with V and J assigned. These tables do not hold every clone; where another copy was compared, an unresolved V gene accounts for under half, and the others remain unexplained. V and J calls and clone size come straight from that table; D and trimming were deduced from the DNA. Within this sample are around 110,000 clones, with roughly 87% of them counted one time only. The leading ten clones occupy roughly 8% of the sample.

This sample was included in a study of T cell responses to AZD1222 COVID-19 vaccine (dated by TCRdb to the early 2020s). Regarding the study in general: AZD1222 recipients given second doses at about 4 weeks or at about 12 weeks were pooled, since spike-specific TCR depth and breadth were not found to differ between the two schedules. TCR sequencing was performed for over 230 trial participants, of whom around 210 were given two doses of AZD1222 and around 25 were given two doses of MenACWY control vaccine. Trial participants were enrolled into age subgroups of 18-55, 56-69 and 70-plus years, which contained roughly 140, 27 and 60 TCR-sequenced participants, respectively. What the research found in general, with its limitations: Reportedly, almost half of the unique spike-specific TCRs recognized epitopes lying outside the regions that are mutated in the B.1.351 and B.1.1.7 variants. Spike-specific TCR breadth and depth rose significantly after two AZD1222 doses compared with day 0 and with MenACWY recipients. No day 14 peak-response samples were available, so repertoires were characterized only after the peak T cell response. Participants were mostly white British, with more females than males. The authors suggested clonal diversity may have been underestimated. The whole spike protein was spanned by vaccine-associated CD4 TCRs, and dominant responses were seen in regions 160-218 and 743-854. Conclusions about previously exposed vaccinees are limited because only six or seven AZD1222 recipients were SARS-CoV-2 seropositive at baseline. The 56-69-year group was small, and its depth increase did not reach significance, likely because of low power.

The sample's time point label, in plain terms: baseline before first vaccination. Samples from vaccinated people were obtained from the UK trials COV001 and COV002, which included a single-blind randomized controlled phase 2/3 trial of AZD1222 (ChAdOx1 nCoV-19) in healthy adults. For TCRbeta chain sequencing, PBMC samples from trial participants were taken at day 0 and at day 28 after the second dose. The TCR originated in an adult in good health. The specimen comprised peripheral blood, sampled on day 0 of AZD1222 vaccination. The chain links TRBV28 with TRBJ1-5; the D segment could be TRBD1, given 6 matching bases. The DNA sequence reads TGTGCCAGCAGTTCCCTCCTGACAGGCCTGGCTCAGCCCCAGCATTTT. The encoded protein is CASSSLLTGLAQPQHF. The reference TRBV28 and TRBJ1-5 proteins fill in what lies around the CDR3, so the full variable domain reads DVKVTQSSRYLVKRTGEKVFLECVQDMDHENMFWYRQDPGLGLRLIYFSYDVKMKEKGDIPEGYSVSREKKERFSLILESASTNQTSMYLCASSSLLTGLAQPQHFGDGTRLSIL.